The source of this T cell receptor beta chain is a study of T cell repertoires in urothelial bladder cancer (dated by TCRdb to between 2018 and 2021). Turning to the overall study: Clinical stages of the roughly twelve resected lesions were three cT0, three cTa, three cT1 and three cT2 or greater. In the study, clonality of the TCR repertoire in bladder tumors was compared against clonality in benign bladder inflammation. Around twelve resected bladder lesions, made up of urothelial carcinoma (UC+) and benign (UC-) specimens, were studied. Roughly 13 patients with bladder lesions undergoing transurethral resection were identified prospectively. Beyond this particular receptor, the publication reports: A median tumor infiltrating lymphocyte percentage of roughly 2% was observed in carcinoma specimens, compared with 9% to 15% in benign specimens. In carcinoma specimens a single T-cell clone made up as much as 17% of infiltrating lymphocytes, compared with roughly 2% in benign specimens. Urothelial carcinoma specimens had a median of roughly 5,300 T cells, fewer than the median of about 24,000 seen in benign specimens.

The immunoSEQ assay was used to sequence the CDR3 region of the TCR beta chain. From the authors' description of their analysis: For each specimen, T-cell fraction, clonal dominance and maximum TCR clone frequency were calculated. This immuneACCESS table, as held by TCRdb, lists in-frame sequences with V and J called but not all clones. Of the missing ones, under half trace to an unresolved V gene in checked studies; the others have no known cause. V, J and clone size are those of that table, while D and trimming were read from the DNA. A total of about 10,000 clones appear in this sample, about 61% of them only once. Under 35% of the sample rests with the top ten. Bladder lesion specimens were obtained at transurethral resection and were stored at -80C. From bladder specimens obtained at transurethral resection, DNA was extracted. V drops 4 bases and J drops 4 bases, leaving 17 bases in between. Including cysteine and phenylalanine, the CDR3 has 16 amino acids. The kept DNA is CDR3 alone, 48 bases in frame from the first base. The germline V gene yields LGHNA for CDR1 and YSLEER for CDR2.

Comment on this clone: Its recognized antigen is unknown. No much larger clonotype is one base removed from it; base qualities were not supplied.

The rearranged chain carries TRBV4-3 and TRBJ2-1; TRBD2 is a possible D gene, resting on 6 matching bases. The TCR was taken from a human donor with urothelial carcinoma. Sequenced input: tumor-infiltrating cells from bladder cancer. The DNA reads TGCGCCAGCAGCCGCCCCCCCGCGGGGCTTTACAATGAGCAGTTCTTC. Its product reads: CASSRPPAGLYNEQFF.